Each of the 11 T cell receptor beta chains below was sequenced from the same sample in a study of cytomegalovirus exposure and HLA in healthy donors. Sequenced by immunoSEQ multiplex PCR; TCRdb stores in-frame clones only, minus some. The sample lists around 250,000 clones; 90% were seen once. Sequencing input: PBMCs. Receptors were obtained from a woman younger than 35 in good health and CMV-seronegative.

This clone was observed once. The J gene is TRBJ1-5, the V gene TRBV5-5; D remains ambiguous. V lost 6 bases and J lost 5, with 21 bases in between. The CDR3 consists of 16 residues. Germline lookup yields CDR1 SGHKS and CDR2 YYEKEE (reference sequence). The CDR3 here is CASIRWRRAPYQPQHF. CDR3 nucleotides: TGTGCCAGCATTCGCTGGCGGCGGGCCCCCTATCAGCCCCAGCATTTT.

J is TRBJ1-2 and V is TRBV5-1; 9 nucleotides agree with TRBD1. CDR1 and CDR2 from the germline V gene are SGHRS and YFSETQ. Trimming at V came to 5 bases and at J to 3 bases, leaving 5 bases not matched to a gene. The CDR3 totals 14 residues. The CDR3 sequence is CASSQGQGHYGYTF. Written as DNA, the CDR3 is TGCGCCAGCAGTCAGGGACAGGGACACTATGGCTACACCTTC.

The count of this clone is one. V is TRBV19 and J is TRBJ1-6; weak D call: TRBD1 (6 bases). Germline V gives CDR1 LNHDA, CDR2 SQIVND (reference sequence). The CDR3 extends over 14 amino acids. V lost 6 bases, J lost 7 bases, and 13 bases lay in between. CDR3 amino acids: CASRPQGLNSPLHF. As DNA, the CDR3 is TGTGCCAGTAGACCGCAGGGGTTGAATTCACCCCTCCACTTT.

This chain connects TRBV6-5 to TRBJ2-5; 10 bases align to TRBD2. The CDR3 spans 13 residues. Trimming cost V 10 bases and J 2 bases; bases outside gene matches: 4. The germline V gene has CDR1 MNHEY and CDR2 SVGAGI. The CDR3 coding sequence is TGTGCCACTCAGACTAGCGGGCAAGAGACCCAGTACTTC. Residues: CATQTSGQETQYF.

The chain employs TRBV5-6 and TRBJ2-4; D might be TRBD2 (6 bases). Germline-derived CDR1 and CDR2 are SGHDT and YYEEEE. V was pared by 0 bases and J by 0 bases, with 13 bases between. The CDR3 contains 17 residues. The chain's CDR3 is CASSLAAAGRAKNIQYF. CDR3 sequence (DNA): TGTGCCAGCAGCTTGGCGGCGGCGGGGCGAGCCAAAAACATTCAGTACTTC.

The chain links TRBV11-2 to TRBJ2-7; 7 bases are a match to TRBD2. Unmatched junction bases numbered 2, after V lost 1 base and J lost 5 bases. This CDR3 region has 13 residues. Germline CDR1 is SGHAT and CDR2 is FQNNGV. The CDR3 DNA follows: TGTGCCAGCAGCTTAGTGGGGGGGAACGAGCAGTACGTC. Translating gives CASSLVGGNEQYV.

The V and J genes are TRBV9 and TRBJ1-2; D is unresolved. The V end lost 4 bases, the J end lost 4 bases, and 11 bases lay between the germline ends. The length of the CDR3 is 13 residues. CDR1 is SGDLS and CDR2 is YYNGEE in the germline V gene. CDR3 amino acids: CASSSGDRYGYTF. The DNA for the CDR3 is TGTGCCAGCAGCTCGGGTGACCGCTATGGCTACACCTTC.

The chain carries TRBV10-3 and TRBJ1-6, with TRBD1 identical over 10 bases. This CDR3 has 13 residues. V was clipped by 6 bases and J by 8 bases; unmatched bases: 1. Germline CDR1 is ENHRY and CDR2 is SYGVKD. CDR3 protein: CAIRGTGDSPLHF. CDR3 in DNA: TGTGCCATCAGGGGGACAGGGGATTCACCCCTCCACTTT.

Remarks on this clone: Relative to the germline gene, one junction end is altered; a read error may explain this. The rearrangement joins TRBV11-1 to TRBJ2-7; D perhaps matches TRBD1 (6 bases). CDR3 length equals 14 residues. Germline CDR1 reads SGHAT; CDR2 reads FQDESV (reference sequence). The CDR3 sequence is CASSPGQLYYQQYF. CDR3 nucleotides: TGTGCCAGCAGCCCGGGACAACTGTACTACCAGCAGTACTTC.

J is TRBJ2-1 and V is TRBV5-1; weak D call: TRBD1 (6 bases). Trimming stripped 3 bases from V and 6 bases from J, with 16 bases between. The CDR3 is made up of 15 amino acids. Germline loops: CDR1 SGHRS, CDR2 YFSETQ. In nucleotides, the CDR3 is TGCGCCAGCAGCTCAAGACAGGTCCCGGTCAATGAGCAGTTCTTC. Translating gives CASSSRQVPVNEQFF.

CDR3 sequence reads: CASSLTGGSSGELFF. CDR3 sequence (DNA): TGCGCCAGCAGCTTGACGGGGGGAAGTTCCGGGGAGCTGTTTTTT. The chain uses TRBV5-1 and TRBJ2-2; 7 bases are a match to TRBD2. The CDR3 runs to 15 residues. Losses at the gene ends were 1 base for V and 6 bases for J; bases not matched to a gene: 6. Germline V CDR1 and CDR2: SGHRS, YFSETQ.